This TCR beta chain is from a study of CD8+ T cells in alopecia areata. As for the study in general: Severity scores in treated patients reflected the percentage of scalp affected.

Treatment meaning: oral pan-JAK inhibitor, 5-10 mg twice daily. cDNA prepared by RNA extraction and subsequent reverse transcription served as the template for sequencing. Sequenced by immunoSEQ multiplex PCR; TCRdb stores in-frame clones only, minus some. The sample shows 150,000 to 200,000 clones, less than 65% of them seen only once. Germline assignment: CDR1 GTSNPN and CDR2 SVGIG (reference sequence). With 6 bases removed from V and 1 base from J, the gap between germline ends came to 12 bases. This CDR3 contains 13 residues. The TCR originated in a human donor with alopecia areata. This chain links TRBV30 with TRBJ1-1, with a possible D match to TRBD1 (6 bases). The input for sequencing was CD4+ T cells sorted from blood, taken at week 24, from a patient treated with tofacitinib. CDR3: CACSTGPNTEAFF. CDR3 coding DNA: TGTGCCTGTTCGACAGGCCCGAACACTGAAGCTTTCTTT. Full variable domain (missing parts from reference TRBV30 and TRBJ1-1): SQTIHQWPATLVQPVGSPLSLECTVEGTSNPNLYWYRQAAGRGLQLLFYSVGIGQISSEVPQNLSASRPQDRQFILSSKKLLLSDSGFYLCACSTGPNTEAFFGQGTRLTVV.